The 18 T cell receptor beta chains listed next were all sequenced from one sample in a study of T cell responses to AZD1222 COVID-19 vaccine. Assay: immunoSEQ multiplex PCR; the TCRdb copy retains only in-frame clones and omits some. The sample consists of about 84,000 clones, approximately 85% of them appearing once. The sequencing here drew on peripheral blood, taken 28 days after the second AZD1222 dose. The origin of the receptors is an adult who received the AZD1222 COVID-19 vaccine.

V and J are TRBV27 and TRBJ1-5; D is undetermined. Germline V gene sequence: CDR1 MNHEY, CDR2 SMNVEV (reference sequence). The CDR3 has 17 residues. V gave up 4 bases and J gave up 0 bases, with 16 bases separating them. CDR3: CASSSSDGVYSNQPQHF. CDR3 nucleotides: TGTGCCAGCAGTTCCTCGGACGGAGTCTATAGCAATCAGCCCCAGCATTTT.

CDR3 loop: CASSQDLGSSGANVLTF. The DNA of the CDR3 is TGTGCCAGCAGCCAAGATTTGGGGAGCTCTGGGGCCAACGTCCTGACTTTC. The chain is built from TRBV3-1 (or the pseudogene TRBV3-2) and TRBJ2-6, with D possibly matching TRBD2 (5 bases). Germline loops: CDR1 LGHDT, CDR2 YNNKEL (reference sequence). CDR3 length: 17 amino acids. Trimming took off 0 bases at V and 0 bases at J, with 9 bases between the two ends.

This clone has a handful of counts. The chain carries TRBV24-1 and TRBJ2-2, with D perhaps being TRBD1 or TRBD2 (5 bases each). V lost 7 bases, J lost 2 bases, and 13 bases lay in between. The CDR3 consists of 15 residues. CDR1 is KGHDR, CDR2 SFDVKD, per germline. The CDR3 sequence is CATSFYGGNTGELFF. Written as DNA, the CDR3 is TGTGCCACCAGCTTTTATGGGGGTAACACCGGGGAGCTGTTTTTT.

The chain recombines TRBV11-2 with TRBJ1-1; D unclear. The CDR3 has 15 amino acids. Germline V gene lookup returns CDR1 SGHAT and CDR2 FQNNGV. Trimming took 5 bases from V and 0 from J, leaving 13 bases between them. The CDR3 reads CASSPKVEMNTEAFF. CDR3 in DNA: TGTGCCAGCAGCCCCAAGGTCGAGATGAACACTGAAGCTTTCTTT. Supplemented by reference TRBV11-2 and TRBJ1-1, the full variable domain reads EAGVAQSPRYKIIEKRQSVAFWCNPISGHATLYWYQQILGQGPKLLIQFQNNGVVDDSQLPKDRFSAERLKGVDSTLKIQPAKLEDSAVYLCASSPKVEMNTEAFFGQGTRLTVV.

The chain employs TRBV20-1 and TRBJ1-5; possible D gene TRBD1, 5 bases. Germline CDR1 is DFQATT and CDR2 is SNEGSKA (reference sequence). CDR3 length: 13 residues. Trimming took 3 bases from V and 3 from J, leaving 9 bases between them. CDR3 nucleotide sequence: TGCAGTGCTAGTTCAGGGTTCAATCAGCCCCAGCATTTT. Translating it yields CSASSGFNQPQHF.

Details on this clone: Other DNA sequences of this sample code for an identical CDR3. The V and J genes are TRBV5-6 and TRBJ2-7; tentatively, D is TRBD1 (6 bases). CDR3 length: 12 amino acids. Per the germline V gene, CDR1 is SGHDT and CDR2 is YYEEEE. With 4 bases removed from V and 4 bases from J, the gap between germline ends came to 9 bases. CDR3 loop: CASSLGGYEQYF. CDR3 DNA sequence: TGTGCCAGCAGCCTAGGGGGTTACGAGCAGTACTTC. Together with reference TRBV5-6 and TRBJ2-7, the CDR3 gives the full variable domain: DAGVTQSPTHLIKTRGQQVTLRCSPKSGHDTVSWYQQALGQGPQFIFQYYEEEERQRGNFPDRFSGHQFPNYSSELNVNALLLGDSALYLCASSLGGYEQYFGPGTRLTVT.

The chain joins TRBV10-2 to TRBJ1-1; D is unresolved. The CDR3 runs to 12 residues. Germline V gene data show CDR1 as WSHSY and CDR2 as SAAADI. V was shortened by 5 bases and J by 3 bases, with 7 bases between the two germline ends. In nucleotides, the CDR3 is TGCGCCAGCAGTTTTCAGGACACTGAAGCTTTCTTT. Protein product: CASSFQDTEAFF.

DNA of the CDR3: TGTGCCAGCAGCGCGGACGGGGCGTACGTCGGGGAGCTGTTTTTT. It yields the protein CASSADGAYVGELFF. The chain combines TRBV2 with TRBJ2-2; D is perhaps TRBD1 or TRBD2 (5 bases each). Germline V gives CDR1 SNHLY, CDR2 FYNNEI. This CDR3 is 15 amino acids long. The V gene lost 6 bases and the J gene lost 7 bases, with 18 bases spanning the gap. Supplemented by reference TRBV2 and TRBJ2-2, the full variable domain reads EPEVTQTPSHQVTQMGQEVILRCVPISNHLYFYWYRQILGQKVEFLVSFYNNEISEKSEIFDDQFSVERPDGSNFTLKIRSTKLEDSAMYFCASSADGAYVGELFFGEGSRLTVL.

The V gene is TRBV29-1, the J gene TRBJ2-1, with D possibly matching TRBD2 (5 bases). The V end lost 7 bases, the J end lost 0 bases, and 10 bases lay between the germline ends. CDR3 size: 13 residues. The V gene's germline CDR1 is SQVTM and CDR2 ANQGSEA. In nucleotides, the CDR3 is TGCAGCGGACAAGAGGGCTCCTACAATGAGCAGTTCTTC. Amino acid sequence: CSGQEGSYNEQFF.

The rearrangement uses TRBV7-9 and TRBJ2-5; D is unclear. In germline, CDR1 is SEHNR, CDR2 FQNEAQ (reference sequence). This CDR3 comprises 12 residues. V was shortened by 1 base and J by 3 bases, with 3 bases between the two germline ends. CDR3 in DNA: TGTGCCAGCAGCTTAGTGGAAGAGACCCAGTACTTC. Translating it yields CASSLVEETQYF.

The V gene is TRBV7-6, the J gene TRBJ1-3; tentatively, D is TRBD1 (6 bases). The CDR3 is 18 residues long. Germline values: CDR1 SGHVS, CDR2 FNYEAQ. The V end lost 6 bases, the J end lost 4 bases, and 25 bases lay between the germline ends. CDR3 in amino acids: CASRKTSGPGDEGNTIYF. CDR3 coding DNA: TGTGCCAGCAGAAAAACCTCCGGGCCAGGGGACGAAGGAAACACCATATATTTT. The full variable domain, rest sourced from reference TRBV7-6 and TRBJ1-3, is GAGVSQSPRYKVTKRGQDVALRCDPISGHVSLYWYRQALGQGPEFLTYFNYEAQQDKSGLPNDRFSAERPEGSISTLTIQRTEQRDSAMYRCASRKTSGPGDEGNTIYFGEGSWLTVV.

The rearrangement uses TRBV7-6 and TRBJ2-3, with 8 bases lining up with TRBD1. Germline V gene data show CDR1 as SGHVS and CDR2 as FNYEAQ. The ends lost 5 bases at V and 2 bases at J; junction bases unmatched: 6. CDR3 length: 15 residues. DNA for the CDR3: TGTGCCAGCAGCGAGGGACAGGAGAACACAGATACGCAGTATTTT. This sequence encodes CASSEGQENTDTQYF.

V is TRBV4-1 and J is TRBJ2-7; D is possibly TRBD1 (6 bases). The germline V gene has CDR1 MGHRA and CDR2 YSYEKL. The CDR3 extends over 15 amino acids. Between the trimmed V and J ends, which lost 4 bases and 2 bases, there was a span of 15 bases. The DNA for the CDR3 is TGCGCCAGCAGCCGGACAAACGACAGGACCTACGAGCAGTACTTC. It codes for CASSRTNDRTYEQYF.

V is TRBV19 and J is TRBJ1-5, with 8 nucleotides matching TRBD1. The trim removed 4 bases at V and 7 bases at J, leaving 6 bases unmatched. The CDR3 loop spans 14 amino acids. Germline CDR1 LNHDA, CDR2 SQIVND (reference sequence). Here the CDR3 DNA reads TGTGCCAGTAGTAGTACAGGGGGTGGACAGCCCCAGCATTTT. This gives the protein CASSSTGGGQPQHF.

The CDR3 DNA reads TGTGCCACCGACCCTTGGGCAGGGGACACCTACGAGCAGTACTTC. Protein sequence: CATDPWAGDTYEQYF. The gene calls are TRBV6-5 and TRBJ2-7; D possibly corresponds to TRBD1 (6 bases). This CDR3 is built from 15 residues. CDR1 is MNHEY, CDR2 SVGAGI, per germline. Trimming shortened V by 10 bases and J by 2 bases, and 21 bases separated the two germline ends.

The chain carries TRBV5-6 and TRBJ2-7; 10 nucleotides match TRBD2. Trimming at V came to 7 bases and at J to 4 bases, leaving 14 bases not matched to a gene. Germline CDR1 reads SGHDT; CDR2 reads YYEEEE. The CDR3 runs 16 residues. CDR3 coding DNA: TGTGCCAGCCAAAGTTGGGGCCTAGCGGGGGATTACGAGCAGTACTTC. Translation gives CASQSWGLAGDYEQYF.

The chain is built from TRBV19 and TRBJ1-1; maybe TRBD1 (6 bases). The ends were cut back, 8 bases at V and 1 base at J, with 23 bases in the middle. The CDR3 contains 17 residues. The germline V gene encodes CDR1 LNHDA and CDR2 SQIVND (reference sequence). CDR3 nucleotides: TGTGCCAGTCACGCGCCGGAACAGGGAATGTGGAACACTGAAGCTTTCTTT. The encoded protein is CASHAPEQGMWNTEAFF. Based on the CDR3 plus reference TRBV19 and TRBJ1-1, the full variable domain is DGGITQSPKYLFRKEGQNVTLSCEQNLNHDAMYWYRQDPGQGLRLIYYSQIVNDFQKGDIAEGYSVSREKKESFPLTVTSAQKNPTAFYLCASHAPEQGMWNTEAFFGQGTRLTVV.

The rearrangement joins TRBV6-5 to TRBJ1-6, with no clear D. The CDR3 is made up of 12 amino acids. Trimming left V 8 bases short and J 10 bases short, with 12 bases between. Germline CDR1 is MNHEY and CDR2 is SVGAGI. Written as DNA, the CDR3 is TGTGCCAGCCTGGGATCGGGCTCACCCCTCCACTTT. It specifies CASLGSGSPLHF.